The T cell receptor beta chain under discussion was sequenced for a study of shared clonotypes between healthy human individuals. Study-wide points: Among donors, the sharing of clonotypes was expected to be influenced by sequencing depth.

Some clones are missing from TCRdb's copy, which holds only in-frame ones; the method was immunoSEQ multiplex PCR. The sample has 800,000 or so clones, just over 95% seen once. Naive CD8 cells, CD45RO-negative and positively selected for CCR7, excluded terminally differentiated effector memory CD45RA+ cells. Points on this clone: No antigen is known for it.

The sequencing sample was made of naive CD8+ T cells sorted from blood. The TCR comes from a man in his thirties or forties in good health.

Here the CDR3 DNA reads TGCGCCAGCAGCTTGGGCCTAGCGGGTTTAGGTTTAAACCAAGAGACCCAGTACTTC. Translation gives CASSLGLAGLGLNQETQYF. The chain combines TRBV5-1 with TRBJ2-5, with TRBD2 identical over 8 bases. The CDR3 extends over 19 amino acids. CDR1 is SGHRS, CDR2 YFSETQ, per germline. V dropped 0 bases and J dropped 0; count of bases not matched to a gene: 13.